This is a list of T cell receptor beta chains from one sample in a study of control samples from healthy donors and cancer patients. Sequenced by immunoSEQ multiplex PCR; TCRdb stores in-frame clones only, minus some. Of 150,000 or so clones in the sample, about 94% are singletons; the top ten hold 8.5%. The sample consisted of blood. The receptors originated from a woman between 40 and 55 years old in good health. CDR3s include the opening cysteine and the closing phenylalanine or tryptophan. A D gene is named only where the DNA matches it firmly. Only some rows state a clone size, as once, few, many or a class for expanded clones.

J: TRBJ2-5
D: TRBD1
size: NA
V: TRBV7-2
DNA: TGTGCCAGCAGCGAACAGGGGGCTAGGGGGGAGACCCAGTACTTC
CDR3: CASSEQGARGETQYF

J: TRBJ1-1
D: NA
size: NA
V: TRBV6-5
DNA: TGTGCCAGCAGTAGTCTGGTAAACACTGAAGCTTTCTTT
CDR3: CASSSLVNTEAFF

J: TRBJ1-2
D: TRBD1
size: NA
V: TRBV7-6
DNA: TGTGCCAGCAGCTTAGGGACAGGGAAGGATGGCTACACCTTC
CDR3: CASSLGTGKDGYTF

J: TRBJ1-1
D: NA
size: NA
V: TRBV19
DNA: TGTGCCAGTAGTATATCGGGGCAGATAAACACTGAAGCTTTCTTT
CDR3: CASSISGQINTEAFF

J: TRBJ1-1
D: TRBD1
size: NA
V: TRBV6-5
DNA: TGTGCCAGCACCGGGACAGGCAAAGAAGCTTTCTTT
CDR3: CASTGTGKEAFF

J: TRBJ2-3
D: TRBD2
size: NA
V: TRBV5-4
DNA: TGTGCCAGCAGCTTGGGGGAGACTAGCGGGCAACACACAGATACGCAGTATTTT
CDR3: CASSLGETSGQHTDTQYF

J: TRBJ2-5
D: NA
size: NA
V: TRBV6-5
DNA: TGTGCCAGCAGTTACAGGGTGGGGAGGGAGACCCAGTACTTC
CDR3: CASSYRVGRETQYF

J: TRBJ1-5
D: TRBD1
size: NA
V: TRBV19
DNA: TGTGCCAGTAGTACGACAGGGGCCCGTCAGCCCCAGCATTTT
CDR3: CASSTTGARQPQHF

J: TRBJ2-5
D: NA
size: NA
V: TRBV5-1
DNA: TGCGCCAGCAGCGCGACAGTTTACCAAGAGACCCAGTACTTC
CDR3: CASSATVYQETQYF

J: TRBJ2-7
D: NA
size: once
V: TRBV3-1/TRBV3-2
DNA: TGTGCCAGCAGCCGGGGACCAGAAAGCAGCCACGAGCAGTACTTC
CDR3: CASSRGPESSHEQYF

J: TRBJ1-4
D: NA
size: NA
V: TRBV21-1
DNA: TGTGCCAGCAGCAACGAGGCAGGGAGGGGTAATGAAAAACTGTTTTTT
CDR3: CASSNEAGRGNEKLFF

J: TRBJ1-1
D: NA
size: NA
V: TRBV6-5
DNA: TGTGCCAGCAGTTACAGCCTCCTTGGGGACACTGAAGCTTTCTTT
CDR3: CASSYSLLGDTEAFF

J: TRBJ2-7
D: NA
size: few
V: TRBV7-2
DNA: TGTGCCAGCAGCGGGGGACTTGGGTCCTACGAGCAGTACTTC
CDR3: CASSGGLGSYEQYF

J: TRBJ1-1
D: TRBD1
size: NA
V: TRBV6-5
DNA: TGTGCCAGCAGTCACCGGGACAGGGGACAAGCTTTCTTT
CDR3: CASSHRDRGQAFF

J: TRBJ2-7
D: NA
size: once
V: TRBV11-2
DNA: TGTGCCAGCAGGGATAGTGGTCGGGCAGGAGGGGGGAGCTCCTACGAGCAGTACTTC
CDR3: CASRDSGRAGGGSSYEQYF

J: TRBJ1-3
D: NA
size: NA
V: TRBV4-3
DNA: TGCGCCAGCAGCCAAGATCGTACCGCGGTTTCTGGAAACACCATATATTTT
CDR3: CASSQDRTAVSGNTIYF

J: TRBJ2-1
D: NA
size: NA
V: TRBV4-1
DNA: TGCGCCAGCAGCGTAGGTTACTACAATGAGCAGTTCTTC
CDR3: CASSVGYYNEQFF

J: TRBJ2-6
D: NA
size: NA
V: TRBV5-4
DNA: TGTGCCAGCAGAGGGGCCTCTGGGGCCAACGTCCTGACTTTC
CDR3: CASRGASGANVLTF

J: TRBJ2-1
D: NA
size: NA
V: TRBV5-1
DNA: TGCGCCAGCAGCCCGGACTCGGTTTGGGGGTACAATGAGCAGTTCTTC
CDR3: CASSPDSVWGYNEQFF

J: TRBJ2-1
D: TRBD1
size: NA
V: TRBV19
DNA: TGTGCCAGTAGCCACGCACCGGGACAGGATTTCCAGTTCTTC
CDR3: CASSHAPGQDFQFF

J: TRBJ1-2
D: NA
size: NA
V: TRBV9
DNA: TGTGCCAGCAGCGTAGGGCCCAGGGAGTACTATGGCTACACCTTC
CDR3: CASSVGPREYYGYTF

J: TRBJ2-1
D: NA
size: NA
V: TRBV7-7
DNA: TGTGCTAGCAGCCGGGGACTCGGATCCTACAATGAGCAGTTCTTC
CDR3: CASSRGLGSYNEQFF

J: TRBJ1-6
D: TRBD1
size: NA
V: TRBV2
DNA: TGTGCCAGCAGTGAACTCACAGGGGCGGGTAATTCACCCCTCCACTTT
CDR3: CASSELTGAGNSPLHF